Listed below are T cell receptor beta chains from one sample, sequenced in a study of tumour-infiltrating T cells in Burkitt lymphoma. The protocol was immunoSEQ multiplex PCR, while the TCRdb copy is restricted to in-frame clones and leaves out a portion. The sample yields about 7,100 clones, around 72% seen once. Sequencing was performed on tumor tissue. These receptors all stem from a human donor with diffuse large B-cell lymphoma. Each CDR3 is given with its conserved first and last residue. The D gene is left open where the match is weak. Size is stated for part of the rows, as once, few or many counts, or as a class when the clone is expanded.

d_gene: TRBD2; abundance: NA; j_gene: TRBJ2-3; v_gene: TRBV2; CDR3aa: CASSALGGDTDTQYF; CDR3nt: TGTGCCAGCAGCGCTTTGGGGGGGGACACAGATACGCAGTATTTT
d_gene: NA; abundance: NA; j_gene: TRBJ1-2; v_gene: TRBV6-1; CDR3aa: CASRKRAGYGYTF; CDR3nt: TGTGCCAGCAGGAAGCGGGCCGGGTATGGCTACACCTTC
d_gene: NA; abundance: NA; j_gene: TRBJ1-2; v_gene: TRBV4-3; CDR3aa: CASSQEQRDYGYTF; CDR3nt: TGCGCCAGCAGCCAAGAACAGAGAGACTATGGCTACACCTTC
d_gene: TRBD1; abundance: NA; j_gene: TRBJ1-2; v_gene: TRBV6-6; CDR3aa: CASSYRGQDYGYTF; CDR3nt: TGTGCCAGCAGTTACAGGGGGCAGGACTATGGCTACACCTTC
d_gene: NA; abundance: NA; j_gene: TRBJ1-2; v_gene: TRBV7-9; CDR3aa: CASSFTGYSSGYTF; CDR3nt: TGTGCCAGCAGCTTTACAGGATATTCGTCTGGCTACACCTTC
d_gene: NA; abundance: medium-sized; j_gene: TRBJ1-2; v_gene: TRBV7-9; CDR3aa: CASSSGQGMDYGYTF; CDR3nt: TGTGCCAGCAGCTCCGGGCAGGGGATGGACTATGGCTACACCTTC
d_gene: NA; abundance: few; j_gene: TRBJ1-5; v_gene: TRBV11-2; CDR3aa: CASSSDQDQPQHF; CDR3nt: TGTGCCAGCAGCTCGGACCAAGATCAGCCCCAGCATTTT
d_gene: NA; abundance: NA; j_gene: TRBJ1-4; v_gene: TRBV18; CDR3aa: CASRTGTGNEKLFF; CDR3nt: TGTGCCAGCCGAACAGGGACGGGGAATGAAAAACTGTTTTTT
d_gene: NA; abundance: NA; j_gene: TRBJ2-5; v_gene: TRBV2; CDR3aa: CASGERYPSTQYF; CDR3nt: TGTGCCAGCGGCGAGCGGTACCCTTCCACCCAGTACTTC
d_gene: NA; abundance: NA; j_gene: TRBJ1-4; v_gene: TRBV2; CDR3aa: CASSEQRGEKLFF; CDR3nt: TGTGCCAGCAGTGAACAGCGAGGCGAAAAACTGTTTTTT
d_gene: TRBD2; abundance: NA; j_gene: TRBJ2-1; v_gene: TRBV5-6; CDR3aa: CASSLGAGGVHNEQFF; CDR3nt: TGTGCCAGCAGCTTGGGAGCGGGGGGTGTCCACAATGAGCAGTTCTTC
d_gene: TRBD1; abundance: NA; j_gene: TRBJ2-3; v_gene: TRBV6-6; CDR3aa: CASSLRGPRDTQYF; CDR3nt: TGTGCCAGCAGTTTGAGGGGGCCGAGAGATACGCAGTATTTT
d_gene: TRBD1; abundance: NA; j_gene: TRBJ1-2; v_gene: TRBV9; CDR3aa: CASSRQGADYGYTF; CDR3nt: TGTGCCAGCAGTAGACAGGGGGCAGACTATGGCTACACCTTC
d_gene: NA; abundance: NA; j_gene: TRBJ2-7; v_gene: TRBV5-8; CDR3aa: CASSQDPPSYEQYF; CDR3nt: TGTGCCAGCAGCCAGGATCCCCCTTCCTACGAGCAGTACTTC
d_gene: NA; abundance: NA; j_gene: TRBJ1-1; v_gene: TRBV7-9; CDR3aa: CASSSDSGGRTEAFF; CDR3nt: TGTGCCAGCAGCTCCGACTCGGGCGGGCGGACTGAAGCTTTCTTT
d_gene: NA; abundance: NA; j_gene: TRBJ1-2; v_gene: TRBV7-9; CDR3aa: CASSFQGEGGYGYTF; CDR3nt: TGTGCCAGCAGCTTCCAAGGGGAAGGCGGCTATGGCTACACCTTC
d_gene: NA; abundance: NA; j_gene: TRBJ1-1; v_gene: TRBV6-1; CDR3aa: CASSVWGGTSTEAFF; CDR3nt: TGTGCCAGCAGTGTCTGGGGAGGGACGAGCACTGAAGCTTTCTTT
d_gene: NA; abundance: NA; j_gene: TRBJ1-2; v_gene: TRBV10-3; CDR3aa: CATGWLNYGYTF; CDR3nt: TGTGCCACCGGGTGGCTGAACTATGGCTACACCTTC
d_gene: TRBD1; abundance: NA; j_gene: TRBJ2-1; v_gene: TRBV5-1; CDR3aa: CASAIRGGTGIKHEQFF; CDR3nt: TGCGCCAGCGCGATCAGAGGAGGGACAGGGATTAAGCATGAGCAGTTCTTC
d_gene: NA; abundance: once; j_gene: TRBJ1-1; v_gene: TRBV6-5; CDR3aa: CASSPVSEAFF; CDR3nt: TGTGCCAGCAGCCCGGTTTCTGAAGCTTTCTTT
d_gene: NA; abundance: NA; j_gene: TRBJ2-7; v_gene: TRBV2; CDR3aa: CASSEQYLAKSSYEQYF; CDR3nt: TGTGCCAGCAGTGAACAGTATCTAGCTAAGAGCTCCTACGAGCAGTACTTC
d_gene: NA; abundance: NA; j_gene: TRBJ1-3; v_gene: TRBV19; CDR3aa: CASIEHLYSGNTIYF; CDR3nt: TGTGCCAGTATTGAACACTTATACTCTGGAAACACCATATATTTT
d_gene: TRBD1; abundance: NA; j_gene: TRBJ1-2; v_gene: TRBV5-1; CDR3aa: CASSLNGQVYGYTF; CDR3nt: TGCGCCAGCAGCCTAAACGGACAGGTCTATGGCTACACCTTC
d_gene: TRBD2; abundance: NA; j_gene: TRBJ2-5; v_gene: TRBV7-2; CDR3aa: CASSLADPASGGYQETQYF; CDR3nt: TGTGCCAGCAGCTTAGCGGATCCGGCTAGCGGGGGGTACCAAGAGACCCAGTACTTC
d_gene: NA; abundance: NA; j_gene: TRBJ1-1; v_gene: TRBV5-1; CDR3aa: CASSLELLRNTEAFF; CDR3nt: TGCGCCAGCAGCTTAGAACTTCTTCGGAACACTGAAGCTTTCTTT
d_gene: TRBD2; abundance: NA; j_gene: TRBJ2-5; v_gene: TRBV6-5; CDR3aa: CASSPPSASGEEYF; CDR3nt: TGTGCCAGCAGTCCCCCCTCGGCTAGCGGGGAGGAGTACTTC
d_gene: NA; abundance: medium-sized; j_gene: TRBJ2-7; v_gene: TRBV5-1; CDR3aa: CASSLGGGSYEQYF; CDR3nt: TGCGCCAGCAGCTTGGGGGGAGGCTCCTACGAGCAGTACTTC
d_gene: NA; abundance: NA; j_gene: TRBJ1-2; v_gene: TRBV5-1; CDR3aa: CASSFGGGYTF; CDR3nt: TGCGCCAGCAGCTTTGGAGGCGGCTACACCTTC
d_gene: TRBD1; abundance: once; j_gene: TRBJ1-1; v_gene: TRBV7-8; CDR3aa: CASSFRTGEAFF; CDR3nt: TGTGCCAGCAGCTTCCGGACAGGAGAAGCTTTCTTT
d_gene: NA; abundance: NA; j_gene: TRBJ1-1; v_gene: TRBV10-3; CDR3aa: CATGRGTEAFF; CDR3nt: TGTGCCACGGGGAGGGGCACTGAAGCTTTCTTT
d_gene: NA; abundance: NA; j_gene: TRBJ1-6; v_gene: TRBV11-2; CDR3aa: CASSLGGSSYNSPLHF; CDR3nt: TGTGCCAGCAGCTTAGGGGGGAGCTCCTATAATTCACCCCTCCACTTT
d_gene: NA; abundance: NA; j_gene: TRBJ1-3; v_gene: TRBV15; CDR3aa: CATAPGQGNTIYF; CDR3nt: TGTGCCACTGCGCCGGGGCAGGGAAACACCATATATTTT
d_gene: TRBD2; abundance: few; j_gene: TRBJ2-1; v_gene: TRBV29-1; CDR3aa: CSVDDGGYNEQFF; CDR3nt: TGCAGCGTTGACGACGGGGGGTACAATGAGCAGTTCTTC
d_gene: NA; abundance: NA; j_gene: TRBJ2-7; v_gene: TRBV7-9; CDR3aa: CASSLVGWEQYF; CDR3nt: TGTGCCAGCAGCCTCGTCGGGTGGGAGCAGTACTTC
d_gene: NA; abundance: NA; j_gene: TRBJ2-1; v_gene: TRBV6-5; CDR3aa: CASSLGGGLLSEQFF; CDR3nt: TGTGCCAGCAGTCTGGGGGGGGGCCTACTTAGTGAGCAGTTCTTC
d_gene: NA; abundance: few; j_gene: TRBJ2-7; v_gene: TRBV12-5; CDR3aa: CASGLGDGTYEQYF; CDR3nt: TGTGCTAGTGGTTTGGGGGACGGAACCTACGAGCAGTACTTC
d_gene: NA; abundance: NA; j_gene: TRBJ1-1; v_gene: TRBV5-4; CDR3aa: CASSLGAGGYTEAFF; CDR3nt: TGTGCCAGCAGCTTGGGGGCGGGGGGGTACACTGAAGCTTTCTTT
d_gene: TRBD1; abundance: NA; j_gene: TRBJ2-2; v_gene: TRBV28; CDR3aa: CASGPLVLTGGGTGELFF; CDR3nt: TGTGCCAGCGGCCCGCTCGTCCTGACAGGGGGCGGGACCGGGGAGCTGTTTTTT
d_gene: TRBD1; abundance: NA; j_gene: TRBJ2-3; v_gene: TRBV5-4; CDR3aa: CASSRGQGATDTQYF; CDR3nt: TGTGCCAGCAGCCGGGGACAGGGGGCGACAGATACGCAGTATTTT
d_gene: TRBD2; abundance: NA; j_gene: TRBJ2-3; v_gene: TRBV5-1; CDR3aa: CASSPWSAGGPTDTQYF; CDR3nt: TGCGCCAGCAGCCCCTGGTCGGCGGGGGGGCCCACAGATACGCAGTATTTT
d_gene: NA; abundance: NA; j_gene: TRBJ2-2; v_gene: TRBV9; CDR3aa: CASSVVGSTGELFF; CDR3nt: TGTGCCAGCAGCGTAGTGGGGAGCACCGGGGAGCTGTTTTTT
d_gene: NA; abundance: NA; j_gene: TRBJ1-1; v_gene: TRBV6-5; CDR3aa: CASSTRGTEAFF; CDR3nt: TGTGCCAGCAGTACCCGGGGCACTGAAGCTTTCTTT
d_gene: NA; abundance: NA; j_gene: TRBJ2-5; v_gene: TRBV18; CDR3aa: CASSPPTQETQYF; CDR3nt: TGTGCCAGCTCACCACCGACCCAAGAGACCCAGTACTTC
d_gene: NA; abundance: once; j_gene: TRBJ1-1; v_gene: TRBV5-1; CDR3aa: CASSPTGVSTEAFF; CDR3nt: TGCGCCAGCAGCCCAACCGGGGTAAGCACTGAAGCTTTCTTT
d_gene: TRBD1; abundance: medium-sized; j_gene: TRBJ1-1; v_gene: TRBV4-3; CDR3aa: CASSPLTGVAMNTEAFF; CDR3nt: TGCGCCAGCAGCCCGTTGACAGGGGTGGCTATGAACACTGAAGCTTTCTTT
d_gene: NA; abundance: NA; j_gene: TRBJ1-1; v_gene: TRBV13; CDR3aa: CASSRPPFVTEAFF; CDR3nt: TGTGCCAGCAGCCGACCCCCGTTCGTCACTGAAGCTTTCTTT
d_gene: NA; abundance: NA; j_gene: TRBJ2-3; v_gene: TRBV2; CDR3aa: CASTYGSPAADTQYF; CDR3nt: TGTGCCAGCACCTATGGCAGCCCTGCAGCAGATACGCAGTATTTT
d_gene: NA; abundance: NA; j_gene: TRBJ1-5; v_gene: TRBV19; CDR3aa: CASSIKVGNQPQHF; CDR3nt: TGTGCCAGTAGTATAAAGGTTGGCAATCAGCCCCAGCATTTT
d_gene: TRBD1; abundance: NA; j_gene: TRBJ1-1; v_gene: TRBV6-5; CDR3aa: CASSRTRGPVEAFF; CDR3nt: TGTGCCAGCAGCCGCACCAGGGGGCCAGTTGAAGCTTTCTTT
d_gene: NA; abundance: few; j_gene: TRBJ1-4; v_gene: TRBV15; CDR3aa: CATSRDLAVLNEKLFF; CDR3nt: TGTGCCACCAGCAGAGATCTGGCAGTGCTAAATGAAAAACTGTTTTTT
d_gene: NA; abundance: few; j_gene: TRBJ1-6; v_gene: TRBV5-1; CDR3aa: CASSLWQGNNSPLHF; CDR3nt: TGCGCCAGCAGCTTGTGGCAGGGCAACAATTCACCCCTCCACTTT
d_gene: TRBD1; abundance: NA; j_gene: TRBJ1-4; v_gene: TRBV6-6; CDR3aa: CASSPGTGDEKLFF; CDR3nt: TGTGCCAGCAGCCCCGGGACAGGGGATGAAAAACTGTTTTTT
d_gene: NA; abundance: few; j_gene: TRBJ1-3; v_gene: TRBV6-5; CDR3aa: CASSYSDSLGNTIYF; CDR3nt: TGTGCCAGCAGTTACTCGGACAGTCTCGGAAACACCATATATTTT
d_gene: NA; abundance: NA; j_gene: TRBJ2-6; v_gene: TRBV27; CDR3aa: CASRRWGGGIGANVLTF; CDR3nt: TGTGCCAGCAGACGGTGGGGAGGGGGTATCGGGGCCAACGTCCTGACTTTC
d_gene: NA; abundance: NA; j_gene: TRBJ2-3; v_gene: TRBV9; CDR3aa: CASSVGKDTQYF; CDR3nt: TGTGCCAGCAGCGTAGGAAAAGATACGCAGTATTTT
d_gene: NA; abundance: NA; j_gene: TRBJ2-1; v_gene: TRBV21-1; CDR3aa: CASGGLGWGNEQFF; CDR3nt: TGTGCCAGTGGGGGACTAGGTTGGGGGAATGAGCAGTTCTTC
d_gene: NA; abundance: NA; j_gene: TRBJ2-7; v_gene: TRBV11-2; CDR3aa: CASSLQGSSYEQYF; CDR3nt: TGTGCCAGCAGCTTACAGGGAAGCTCCTACGAGCAGTACTTC
d_gene: NA; abundance: NA; j_gene: TRBJ2-5; v_gene: TRBV4-1; CDR3aa: CASSQGMANQETQYF; CDR3nt: TGCGCCAGCAGCCAAGGTATGGCAAACCAAGAGACCCAGTACTTC
d_gene: NA; abundance: NA; j_gene: TRBJ1-1; v_gene: TRBV7-8; CDR3aa: CASSSFPRQGSDTEAFF; CDR3nt: TGTGCCAGCAGCTCCTTTCCGCGTCAGGGGAGTGACACTGAAGCTTTCTTT
d_gene: NA; abundance: NA; j_gene: TRBJ1-1; v_gene: TRBV5-4; CDR3aa: CASTILHATAEAFF; CDR3nt: TGTGCCAGCACCATTCTCCACGCAACGGCTGAAGCTTTCTTT